These 11 T cell receptor delta chains were all obtained from the same sample, sequenced in a study of gamma-delta chains in newborns, infants, children. TCRdb re-called clones from the reads using CATT. The data hold some 8,300 delta-chain clones, with 1.5% to 2% observed a single time. The specimen was blood. These receptors were taken from a child who was a newborn, infant or young child, either healthy, febrile or measles-vaccinated (not recorded which).

A few counts support this clone. Translating this DNA gives a protein that differs at residue 11 from the TCRdb one, which belongs to a much larger clone; a read error is likely, and the protein shown is this translation. V usage is TRDV2 and J usage is TRDJ1, with D uncertain. The length of the CDR3 is 14 residues. CDR1 is GEAIGNYY and CDR2 is EKD in the germline V gene. This CDR3 reads CACDSLLYTDELIF. The CDR3 coding sequence is TGTGCCTGTGACTCGCTACTTTACACCGATGAACTCATCTTT.

This clone turned up a few times. Sequence at one end of the junction differs from germline and may be a read error. This rearrangement joins TRDV1 to TRDJ1, with 8 nucleotides matching TRDD3. The CDR3 length is 16 residues. CDR1 is TSWWSYY and CDR2 is QGS in the germline V gene. CDR3 sequence (DNA): TGTGCCCTGAAGGCAACGTACTGGGGGCACACCGATAAAATCATCTTT. Protein sequence: CALKATYWGHTDKIIF.

This clone came up a few times. This rearrangement joins TRDV2 to TRDJ1; 11 nucleotides match TRDD3. The CDR3 length is 15 residues. The trim removed 1 base at V and 3 bases at J, leaving 3 bases unmatched. Looked up from germline, CDR1 is GEAIGNYY and CDR2 is EKD. The CDR3, as DNA: TGTGCCTGTGACACTGGGGGATACGCCGCCGATAAACTCATCTTT. This sequence encodes CACDTGGYAADKLIF.

About this clone itself: A much larger clone lies one base from this, so it may be a read error. Other DNA sequences of this sample code for an identical CDR3. The chain recombines TRDV1 with TRDJ1; 8 bases are a match to TRDD3. The V gene's germline CDR1 is TSWWSYY and CDR2 QGS. The CDR3 is 14 amino acids. CDR3 DNA sequence: TGTGCCCTTGGGGAATGGTTTGACTGGGGGGAGCTCATCTTT. The encoded protein is CALGEWFDWGELIF.

Comments on this clone: A single base separates this from a much larger clone, so it may be a read error. This chain joins TRDV1 and TRDJ1; 9 bases align to TRDD3. J lost 3 bases, V lost 1 base, and 21 bases had no gene match. The CDR3 contains 21 residues. CDR1 and CDR2 from the germline V gene are TSWWSYY and QGS. The CDR3 sequence is CALGEPPGRPTVLGDADKLIF. The CDR3 DNA sequence: TGTGCTCTTGGGGAACCTCCAGGGAGGCCTACCGTACTGGGGGACGCCGATAAACTCATCTTT.

This clone is termed medium-sized. This same CDR3 is encoded by further DNA sequences in the sample. The chain links TRDV1 to TRDJ1, with TRDD3 matching 9 bases. J gave up 6 bases and V 2 bases, and 19 bases lay outside the gene matches. The CDR3 runs 19 residues. The V gene's germline CDR1 is TSWWSYY and CDR2 QGS. CDR3 DNA sequence: TGTGCTCTTGGGGAAGATTCTTTTACTGGGGGACAAACATCGAATAAACTCATCTTT. Amino acids: CALGEDSFTGGQTSNKLIF.

This clone is categorized as medium-sized (0.01 to 0.1%). Distinct nucleotide sequences in the sample also encode this CDR3. The rearrangement joins TRDV2 to TRDJ3, with a tentative D call TRDD3 (5 bases). V was trimmed by 1 base and J by 0 bases, leaving 12 bases between them. CDR3 size: 18 residues. Per germline, CDR1 GEAIGNYY and CDR2 EKD. CDR3 bases: TGTGCCTGTGACACGGCACCTGGGAGCTCCTGGGACACCCGACAGATGTTTTTC. Translated, it gives CACDTAPGSSWDTRQMFF.

With respect to this clone: With a much larger clone just one base away, this may be a read error. This chain connects TRDV2 to TRDJ3, with TRDD3 matching over 13 bases. Germline CDR1 is GEAIGNYY and CDR2 is EKD. The CDR3 contains 21 residues. This chain's CDR3 is CARDTVLGDTGSSWDTRQMFF. The CDR3 bases are TGTGCCCGTGACACCGTACTGGGGGATACGGGTAGCTCCTGGGACACCCGACAGATGTTTTTC.

This clone has a handful of counts. One junction end does not reproduce the germline sequence, and a read error may be involved. V usage is TRDV2 and J usage is TRDJ3, with 12 bases that match TRDD3. Germline lookup yields CDR1 GEAIGNYY and CDR2 EKD. The CDR3 loop spans 19 amino acids. CDR3 sequence: CACDLLGDTSSWDTLQTFF. CDR3 sequence (DNA): TGTGCCTGTGACCTACTGGGGGATACAAGCTCCTGGGACACCCTACAGACGTTTTTC.

This clone is judged medium-sized. The chain joins TRDV3 to TRDJ1, with 10 nucleotides matching TRDD3. Germline V gene sequence: CDR1 TVYSNPD, CDR2 GDNSRS (reference sequence). Losses at the gene ends were 2 bases for V and 0 bases for J; bases not matched to a gene: 18. The CDR3 has 19 residues. CDR3 sequence (DNA): TGTGCCTTTCCCTTCCTATTAAACTGGGGGATTAGGTACACCGATAAACTCATCTTT. It encodes CAFPFLLNWGIRYTDKLIF.

The chain has TRDV1 and TRDJ1; 8 bases match TRDD3. The CDR3 is made up of 21 amino acids. V lost 0 bases to trimming and J lost 0 bases; unmatched junction nucleotides: 18. Germline V gene lookup returns CDR1 TSWWSYY and CDR2 QGS. CDR3 amino acids: CALGELGLHPWGYPNTDKLIF. As DNA, the CDR3 is TGTGCTCTTGGGGAACTAGGGCTACACCCCTGGGGATACCCGAACACCGATAAACTCATCTTT.